This T cell receptor (beta chain) was documented in a study of shared T cell receptors in the human thymus. V gave up 6 bases and J gave up 2 bases, with 20 bases separating them. Germline CDR1 reads SGDLS; CDR2 reads YYNGEE. There are 16 residues in the CDR3. TCRdb keeps only in-frame clones here, not all; method: immunoSEQ multiplex PCR. The sample lists 540,000 or so clones, 75% to 85% seen once, with roughly 0.013% in the top ten. This sample was shared with a second study, whose subject was human thymus T cells. From that second work: Among the donors, all were healthy Finnish infants having corrective surgery for congenital heart defects. The thymus tissue came from resections taken during corrective heart surgery. Thymic and blood repertoires seemed to favor certain V and J genes. Thymic TCR repertoires of unrelated people reportedly overlapped highly.

This chain links TRBV9 with TRBJ1-1; no reliable D call. This sequence originates from a boy younger than two with a congenital heart defect. The sample taken for sequencing was thymocytes. In DNA, the CDR3 is TGTGCCAGCACCGAGATGGACGGACTAAGTAACACTGAAGCTTTCTTT. This encodes CASTEMDGLSNTEAFF.